Detailed here is one T cell receptor (beta chain). This sample is part of a study of blood T cell repertoires in COVID-19. Turning to the study itself: COVID-19 samples, acute and convalescent, were from the United States, Italy and Spain. Sample material is recorded as cDNA or gDNA derived from T cells, B-cell-depleted T cells, or PBMCs.

Study processing details: Scientists estimated how many nucleated cells there were by amplifying reference gene primers. The assay was immunoSEQ multiplex PCR, and TCRdb's table has in-frame clones only and misses some. V and J calls and clone size are those listed in that table; D and trimming were worked out from the DNA. The data contain fewer than 350,000 clones, about nine tenths of them seen just once; the ten biggest clones take up approximately 2.4%. After removal of 4 bases from V and 6 bases from J, the junction contained 13 bases not matched to a gene. The length of the CDR3 is 17 residues. Germline V lookup: CDR1 MGHRA, CDR2 YSYEKL.

The receptor's source is a woman in her thirties or forties with acute COVID-19. The sequenced sample was PBMCs or T cells enriched from blood (not recorded which). The rearrangement joins TRBV4-1 to TRBJ1-1, with TRBD1 matching 11 bases. The DNA of the CDR3 is TGCGCCAGCAGCCCATATCCGGGACAGGGGGTGGAAGCTGAAGCTTTCTTT. Residues: CASSPYPGQGVEAEAFF.